These 26 T cell receptor beta chains originate from one sample sequenced in a study of STAT3 mutations in large granular lymphocyte leukemia. The study, taken as a whole, reports: In T-cell large granular lymphocyte leukemia, about half of patients showed multiple immunodominant subclonotypes.

No antigen is known for these receptors. Some clones are missing from TCRdb's copy, which holds only in-frame ones; the method was immunoSEQ multiplex PCR. The sample has about 20,000 clones, about 90% seen once; the top ten hold less than 45%. Sequenced input: peripheral blood mononuclear cells. The receptors here all came from a man aged 55 to 70 with T-cell large granular lymphocyte leukemia. Some clones in this sample may be carry-over from other donors' samples.

The sample holds a few counts of this clone. The rearrangement uses TRBV5-1 and TRBJ2-7; D may be TRBD1 or TRBD2 (6 bases each). Germline V gives CDR1 SGHRS, CDR2 YFSETQ. The CDR3 spans 16 residues. Trimming left V 3 bases short and J 4 bases short, with 20 bases between. CDR3 loop: CASSSNPGASSYEQYF. The CDR3 nucleotides read TGCGCCAGCAGCTCCAATCCGGGGGCTAGCTCTTACGAGCAGTACTTC.

This clone was seen just once. The chain couples TRBV28 to TRBJ1-2; D gene unclear. The germline CDR1 and CDR2 sequences are MDHEN and SYDVKM. Deletions cut 3 bases from V and 1 base from J, with 6 bases between. The length of the CDR3 is 13 residues. The CDR3 loop is CASSLSLNYGYTF. The DNA for the CDR3 is TGTGCCAGCAGTTTGAGCCTTAACTATGGCTACACCTTC.

This chain links TRBV25-1 with TRBJ2-1, with 10 bases fitting TRBD1. Looked up from germline, CDR1 is MGHDK and CDR2 is SYGVNS. V was pared by 4 bases and J by 7 bases, with 7 bases of the junction left unmatched. This CDR3 has 15 amino acids. CDR3 nucleotides: TGTGCCAGCAGTGCCTCCGGGACAGGGGATAATGAGCAGTTCTTC. Its protein product is CASSASGTGDNEQFF.

J is TRBJ2-6 and V is TRBV7-9; no definite D call. Between the trimmed V and J ends, which lost 3 bases and 3 bases, there was a span of 3 bases. Germline lookup yields CDR1 SEHNR and CDR2 FQNEAQ (reference sequence). CDR3 length: 13 residues. The CDR3 loop reads CASSFGGANVLTF. The CDR3 bases are TGTGCCAGCAGCTTTGGTGGGGCCAACGTCCTGACTTTC.

The J gene is TRBJ1-1, the V gene TRBV5-1; tentatively, D is TRBD1 (6 bases). From germline, CDR1 is SGHRS and CDR2 YFSETQ. This CDR3 comprises 12 residues. The ends were cut back, 4 bases at V and 3 bases at J, with 7 bases in the middle. CDR3 protein: CASSTGYTEAFF. Here the CDR3 DNA reads TGCGCCAGCAGCACAGGGTACACTGAAGCTTTCTTT.

The chain links TRBV6-6 to TRBJ2-3; possible D gene TRBD2, 5 bases. There are 11 residues in the CDR3. Trimming left V 5 bases short and J 6 bases short, with 6 bases between. Germline CDR1 is MNHNY and CDR2 is SVGAGI (reference sequence). CDR3 sequence: CASSTSDTQYF. In DNA form, the CDR3 reads TGTGCCAGCAGTACTAGTGATACGCAGTATTTT.

The gene calls are TRBV6-6 and TRBJ2-7; the D gene could be TRBD1 or TRBD2 (5 bases each). This CDR3 is 14 amino acids long. CDR1 and CDR2 (germline): MNHNY, SVGAGI (reference sequence). V shed 4 bases and J shed 2 bases, with 12 bases lying between them. CDR3 sequence reads: CASSFGTGAYEQYF. The CDR3 DNA is TGTGCCAGCAGTTTCGGGACCGGAGCCTACGAGCAGTACTTC.

This rearrangement joins TRBV10-3 to TRBJ2-7; D uncertain. Germline values: CDR1 ENHRY, CDR2 SYGVKD. This CDR3 has 13 amino acids. V was pared by 3 bases and J by 0 bases, with 6 bases between. CDR3 DNA sequence: TGTGCCATCAGTGATAACTACTCCTACGAGCAGTACTTC. Residues: CAISDNYSYEQYF.

The chain joins TRBV28 to TRBJ2-7; D is undetermined. In germline, CDR1 is MDHEN, CDR2 SYDVKM. The CDR3 totals 12 residues. The V gene lost 5 bases and the J gene lost 2 bases, with 7 bases spanning the gap. In nucleotides, the CDR3 is TGTGCCAGCAGTGCCCCTCCCTACGAGCAGTACTTC. As protein: CASSAPPYEQYF.

This chain links TRBV5-4 with TRBJ2-3, with TRBD2 matching 8 bases. This CDR3 spans 16 amino acids. The germline CDR1 and CDR2 sequences are SGHNT and YYREEE (reference sequence). Germline trimming cut 9 bases from V and 4 bases from J; bases unmatched to any gene: 16. CDR3 nucleotides: TGTGCCACCTCAGGGTCGGCGGGAGGTAGGGCAGATACGCAGTATTTT. Protein: CATSGSAGGRADTQYF.

The chain has TRBV2 and TRBJ2-5; D unresolved. CDR3 length: 12 amino acids. The V gene lost 6 bases and the J gene lost 3 bases, with 8 bases spanning the gap. Germline CDR1 reads SNHLY; CDR2 reads FYNNEI. The CDR3 DNA reads TGTGCCAGCAGGCAGTCTAAAGAGACCCAGTACTTC. Translating gives CASRQSKETQYF.

The chain couples TRBV7-3 to TRBJ2-7; perhaps TRBD1 as D (6 bases). Trimming removed 4 bases at V and 3 bases at J, with 28 bases between. The CDR3 covers 19 residues. Germline CDR1 and CDR2: SGHTA and FQGTGA. CDR3 sequence: CASSSYRANPGGRLYEQYF. The CDR3 DNA reads TGTGCCAGCAGCTCCTACAGGGCTAACCCTGGCGGGCGCCTCTACGAGCAGTACTTC.

Concerning this clone: This CDR3 is also generated by other DNA sequences in the sample. The rearrangement uses TRBV6-6 and TRBJ2-7, with no clear D. There are 16 residues in the CDR3. V lost 0 bases to trimming and J lost 0 bases, with 12 bases between them. Germline V gene lookup returns CDR1 MNHNY and CDR2 SVGAGI (reference sequence). CDR3 residues: CASSYSGGVSSYEQYF. CDR3 bases: TGTGCCAGCAGTTACTCGGGCGGAGTGAGCTCCTACGAGCAGTACTTC.

The J gene is TRBJ2-7, the V gene TRBV9; D may be TRBD1 or TRBD2 (6 bases each). The CDR3 extends over 16 amino acids. The germline gives CDR1 SGDLS, CDR2 YYNGEE. V was pared by 3 bases and J by 3 bases, with 19 bases between. The CDR3 loop is CASSEGTGAQGYEQYF. CDR3 DNA sequence: TGTGCCAGCAGCGAGGGGACGGGGGCTCAGGGCTACGAGCAGTACTTC.

This clone was picked up a small number of times. This chain connects TRBV7-2 to TRBJ2-7, with TRBD2 identical over 7 bases. Germline CDR1 SGHTA, CDR2 FQGNSA. The junction had 6 bases not matched to a gene; V was cut back by 2 bases and J by 5 bases. The CDR3 loop spans 14 amino acids. In DNA form, the CDR3 reads TGTGCCAGCAGCTTACGCGGGAGAGGCGACGAGCAGTACTTC. The encoded protein is CASSLRGRGDEQYF.

The chain employs TRBV25-1 and TRBJ2-7; D is ambiguous. CDR1 is MGHDK, CDR2 SYGVNS, per germline. The CDR3 consists of 16 residues. V shed 2 bases and J shed 0 bases, with 14 bases lying between them. The CDR3 protein is CASSEEIGRYSYEQYF. CDR3 nucleotide sequence: TGTGCCAGCAGTGAAGAGATCGGTCGCTACTCCTACGAGCAGTACTTC.

The V gene is TRBV4-2, the J gene TRBJ2-5, with 11 bases lining up with TRBD2. Germline V gene data show CDR1 as LGHNA and CDR2 as YNFKEQ. This CDR3 has 14 amino acids. Germline trimming cut 4 bases from V and 5 bases from J; bases unmatched to any gene: 3. Written as DNA, the CDR3 is TGTGCCAGCAGCCTTTGGACTAGCGGGGAGACCCAGTACTTC. As protein: CASSLWTSGETQYF.

The V gene is TRBV28, the J gene TRBJ2-2; no clear D. The CDR3 sequence is 15 residues long. The V gene lost 6 bases and the J gene lost 4 bases, with 15 bases spanning the gap. CDR1 is MDHEN, CDR2 SYDVKM, per germline. CDR3 coding DNA: TGTGCCAGCAGCGTACCCGGATCGCGCACCGGGGAGCTGTTTTTT. Its protein is CASSVPGSRTGELFF. The full variable domain, in which reference TRBV28 and TRBJ2-2 provide the parts outside the CDR3, is DVKVTQSSRYLVKRTGEKVFLECVQDMDHENMFWYRQDPGLGLRLIYFSYDVKMKEKGDIPEGYSVSREKKERFSLILESASTNQTSMYLCASSVPGSRTGELFFGEGSRLTVL.

The genes are TRBV5-5 and TRBJ2-3; possibly TRBD1 or TRBD2 for D (5 bases each). The CDR3 runs to 14 residues. Per germline, CDR1 SGHKS and CDR2 YYEKEE (reference sequence). Trimming stripped 0 bases from V and 6 bases from J, with 11 bases between. CDR3 loop: CASSLVRVADTQYF. Here the CDR3 DNA reads TGTGCCAGCAGCTTGGTCAGGGTAGCGGATACGCAGTATTTT. The full variable domain, with the rest looked up from reference TRBV5-5 and TRBJ2-3, is DAGVTQSPTHLIKTRGQQVTLRCSPISGHKSVSWYQQVLGQGPQFIFQYYEKEERGRGNFPDRFSARQFPNYSSELNVNALLLGDSALYLCASSLVRVADTQYFGPGTRLTVL.

The chain uses TRBV10-3 and TRBJ2-7, with a weak D call TRBD1 (7 bases). CDR1 and CDR2 (germline): ENHRY, SYGVKD. Between the trimmed V and J ends, which lost 11 bases and 4 bases, there was a span of 18 bases. The CDR3 consists of 13 residues. The CDR3 DNA follows: TGTGCCTCAGCCGGGGCAGGGGGGTACGAGCAGTACTTC. It is translated as CASAGAGGYEQYF.

CDR3 sequence: CASSQIAGGTTGELFF. The CDR3, as DNA: TGCGCCAGCAGCCAGATCGCAGGGGGAACAACCGGGGAGCTGTTTTTT. The V gene is TRBV5-1, the J gene TRBJ2-2, with 7 bases matching TRBD1. Germline V gene data show CDR1 as SGHRS and CDR2 as YFSETQ. The CDR3 totals 16 residues. V shed 4 bases, J shed 5 bases, and the junction held 11 bases outside the gene matches.

This chain connects TRBV6-6 to TRBJ2-3; D is undetermined. The CDR3 consists of 13 residues. V dropped 7 bases and J dropped 1 base, with 9 bases sitting between them. The germline V gene encodes CDR1 MNHNY and CDR2 SVGAGI (reference sequence). The CDR3 DNA reads as TGTGCCAGCACCCCTAGGGGCACAGATACGCAGTATTTT. It yields the protein CASTPRGTDTQYF.

This rearrangement joins TRBV5-1 to TRBJ2-7, with 9 positions matching TRBD1. CDR1 and CDR2 (germline): SGHRS, YFSETQ. This CDR3 contains 15 residues. V was clipped by 0 bases and J by 3 bases; unmatched bases: 4. In DNA, the CDR3 is TGCGCCAGCAGCTTGGGTGGACAGGGGTACTACGAGCAGTACTTC. Its protein product is CASSLGGQGYYEQYF.

V gene TRBV4-2 combines with J gene TRBJ1-1; 8 bases line up with TRBD1. This CDR3 is built from 16 residues. CDR1 is LGHNA, CDR2 YNFKEQ, per germline. V was pared by 0 bases and J by 1 base, with 4 bases of the junction left unmatched. The CDR3 nucleotides are TGTGCCAGCAGCCAAGATCTCGACAGGGGGAACACTGAAGCTTTCTTT. Protein: CASSQDLDRGNTEAFF.

The genes are TRBV29-1 and TRBJ2-5, with 9 bases aligning to TRBD2. The CDR3 is made up of 13 amino acids. Germline trimming cut 4 bases from V and 5 bases from J; bases unmatched to any gene: 5. From germline, CDR1 is SQVTM and CDR2 ANQGSEA. Here the CDR3 reads CSVVPSGIETQYF. The CDR3 nucleotides are TGCAGCGTTGTTCCTAGCGGGATTGAGACCCAGTACTTC.

The V gene is TRBV15, the J gene TRBJ2-1, with 11 bases lining up with TRBD1. Looked up from germline, CDR1 is LNHNV and CDR2 is YYDKDF (reference sequence). The CDR3 runs to 16 residues. With 0 bases clipped from V and 9 bases from J, the junction kept 7 bases outside the gene matches. CDR3 DNA sequence: TGTGCCACCAGCAGAGAAAGAGGACAGGGGGCAGGTGAGCAGTTCTTC. Protein: CATSRERGQGAGEQFF. The full variable domain, its missing parts supplied by reference TRBV15 and TRBJ2-1, is DAMVIQNPRYQVTQFGKPVTLSCSQTLNHNVMYWYQQKSSQAPKLLFHYYDKDFNNEADTPDNFQSRRPNTSFCFLDIRSPGLGDTAMYLCATSRERGQGAGEQFFGPGTRLTVL.